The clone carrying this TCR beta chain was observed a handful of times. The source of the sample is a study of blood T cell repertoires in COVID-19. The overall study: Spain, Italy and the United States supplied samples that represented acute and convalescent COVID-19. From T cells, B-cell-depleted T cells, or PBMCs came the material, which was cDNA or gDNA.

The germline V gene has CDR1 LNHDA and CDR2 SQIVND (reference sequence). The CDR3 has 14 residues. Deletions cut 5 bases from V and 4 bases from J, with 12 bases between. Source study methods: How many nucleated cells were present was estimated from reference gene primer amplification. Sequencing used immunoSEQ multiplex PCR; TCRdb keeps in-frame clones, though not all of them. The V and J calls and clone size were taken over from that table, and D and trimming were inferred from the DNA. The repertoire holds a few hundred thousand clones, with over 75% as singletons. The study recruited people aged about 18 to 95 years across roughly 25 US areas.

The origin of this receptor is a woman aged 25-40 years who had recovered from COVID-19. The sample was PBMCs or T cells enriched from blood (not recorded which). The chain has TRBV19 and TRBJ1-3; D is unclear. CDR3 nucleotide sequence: TGTGCCAGTAGTCCTGAAATGGGCGGAAACACCATATATTTT. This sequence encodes CASSPEMGGNTIYF.